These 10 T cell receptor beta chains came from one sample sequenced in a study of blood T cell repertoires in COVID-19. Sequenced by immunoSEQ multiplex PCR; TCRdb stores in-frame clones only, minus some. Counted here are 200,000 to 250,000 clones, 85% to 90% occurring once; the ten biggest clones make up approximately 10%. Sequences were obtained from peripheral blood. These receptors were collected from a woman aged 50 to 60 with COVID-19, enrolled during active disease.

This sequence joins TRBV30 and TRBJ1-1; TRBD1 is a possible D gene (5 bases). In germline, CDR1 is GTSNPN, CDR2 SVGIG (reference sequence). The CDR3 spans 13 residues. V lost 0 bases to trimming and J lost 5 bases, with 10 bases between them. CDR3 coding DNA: TGTGCCTGGAGTGTAGGTGGGGGGACTGAAGCTTTCTTT. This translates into CAWSVGGGTEAFF.

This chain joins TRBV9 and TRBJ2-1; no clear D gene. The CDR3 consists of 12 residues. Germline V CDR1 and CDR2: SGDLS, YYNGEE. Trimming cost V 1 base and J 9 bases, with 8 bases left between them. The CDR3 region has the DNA TGTGCCAGCAGCGTATACTCATTTGAGCAGTTCTTC. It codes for CASSVYSFEQFF. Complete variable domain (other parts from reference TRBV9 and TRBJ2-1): DSGVTQTPKHLITATGQRVTLRCSPRSGDLSVYWYQQSLDQGLQFLIQYYNGEERAKGNILERFSAQQFPDLHSELNLSSLELGDSALYFCASSVYSFEQFFGPGTRLTVL.

CDR3 protein: CASSVQGAGGELFF. As DNA, the CDR3 is TGTGCCAGCAGCGTACAGGGGGCGGGCGGGGAGCTGTTTTTT. V is TRBV9 and J is TRBJ2-2, with TRBD1 identical over 8 bases. V was pared by 1 base and J by 7 bases, with 3 bases of the junction left unmatched. The germline V gene encodes CDR1 SGDLS and CDR2 YYNGEE. This CDR3 has 14 residues.

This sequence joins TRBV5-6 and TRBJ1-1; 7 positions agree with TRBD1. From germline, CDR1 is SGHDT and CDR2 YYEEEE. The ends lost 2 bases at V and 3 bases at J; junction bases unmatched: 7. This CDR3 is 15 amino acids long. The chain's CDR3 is CASSLQGMWDTEAFF. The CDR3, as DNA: TGTGCCAGCAGCTTACAGGGGATGTGGGACACTGAAGCTTTCTTT.

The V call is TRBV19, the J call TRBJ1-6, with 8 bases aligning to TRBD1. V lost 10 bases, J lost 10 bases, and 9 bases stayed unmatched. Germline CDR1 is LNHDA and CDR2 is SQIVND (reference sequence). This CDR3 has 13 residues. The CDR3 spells CATSQGAGSPLHF. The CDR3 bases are TGTGCCACATCGCAGGGGGCAGGATCACCCCTCCACTTT. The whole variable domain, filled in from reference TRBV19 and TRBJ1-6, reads DGGITQSPKYLFRKEGQNVTLSCEQNLNHDAMYWYRQDPGQGLRLIYYSQIVNDFQKGDIAEGYSVSREKKESFPLTVTSAQKNPTAFYLCATSQGAGSPLHFGNGTRLTVT.

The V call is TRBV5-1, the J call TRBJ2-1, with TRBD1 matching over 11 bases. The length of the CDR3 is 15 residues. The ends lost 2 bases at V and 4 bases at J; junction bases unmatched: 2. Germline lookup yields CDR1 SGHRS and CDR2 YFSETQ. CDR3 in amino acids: CASSFRDRGYNEQFF. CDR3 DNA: TGCGCCAGCAGCTTCCGGGACAGGGGGTACAATGAGCAGTTCTTC.

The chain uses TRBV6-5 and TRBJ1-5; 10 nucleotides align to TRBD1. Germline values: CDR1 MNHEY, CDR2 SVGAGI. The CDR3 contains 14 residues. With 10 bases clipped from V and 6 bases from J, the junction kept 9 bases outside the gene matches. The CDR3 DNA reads TGTGCCACTGGGACAGGGGACCTAGGTCAGCCCCAGCATTTT. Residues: CATGTGDLGQPQHF.

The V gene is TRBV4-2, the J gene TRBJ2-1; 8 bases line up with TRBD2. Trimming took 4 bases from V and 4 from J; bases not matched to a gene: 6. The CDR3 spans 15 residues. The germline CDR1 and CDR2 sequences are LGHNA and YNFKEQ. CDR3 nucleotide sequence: TGTGCCAGCAGCCTGGAGCGGGGGACGTACAATGAGCAGTTCTTC. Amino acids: CASSLERGTYNEQFF.

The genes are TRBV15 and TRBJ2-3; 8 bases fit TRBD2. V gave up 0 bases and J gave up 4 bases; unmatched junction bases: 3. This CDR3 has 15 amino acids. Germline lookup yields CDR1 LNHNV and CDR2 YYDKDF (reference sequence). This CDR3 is CATSRDGGAPDTQYF. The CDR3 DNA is TGTGCCACCAGCAGAGACGGGGGGGCCCCAGATACGCAGTATTTT.

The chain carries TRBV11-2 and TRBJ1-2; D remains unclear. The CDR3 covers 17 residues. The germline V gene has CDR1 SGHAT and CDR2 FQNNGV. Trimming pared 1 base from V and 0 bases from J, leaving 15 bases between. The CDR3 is CASSLGPWESANYGYTF. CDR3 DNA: TGTGCCAGCAGCTTAGGGCCATGGGAGTCTGCTAACTATGGCTACACCTTC.